One sample yielded the 12 T cell receptor beta chains listed below, sequenced in a study of regulatory T cells in long-lasting Graves disease. Construction of TCR beta libraries relied on iRepertoire HTBI primers and on Arm-PCR targeting CDR3 regions. TCRdb reanalysed the multiplex PCR reads using MiXCR and keeps one entry per CDR3 protein. The sample holds 350,000 to 400,000 distinct CDR3 sequences, 15% to 17% seen once. Time point given: newly diagnosed GD, antithyroid drugs for less than 3 months. Following extraction of RNA from PBMCs, that RNA was used to make the TCR library. The sequences come from peripheral blood mononuclear cells (PBMCs), collected at new diagnosis, from a patient treated with antithyroid drugs. All receptors derive from a female donor with Graves disease.

This clonotype was recorded at least ten times. The gene calls are TRBV27 and TRBJ2-7, with a tentative D call TRBD1 (5 bases). The V end lost 2 bases, the J end lost 3 bases, and 11 bases lay between the germline ends. Germline-derived CDR1 and CDR2 are MNHEY and SMNVEV (reference sequence). The CDR3 extends over 14 amino acids. In nucleotides, the CDR3 is TGTGCCAGCAGTTTAAGAGTCAGGGACTACGAGCAGTACTTC. It encodes CASSLRVRDYEQYF.

This clonotype was counted many times. This sequence joins TRBV11-2 and TRBJ1-4; no clear D. Between the trimmed V and J ends, which lost 9 bases and 2 bases, there was a span of 10 bases. The germline V gene has CDR1 SGHAT and CDR2 FQNNGV. The CDR3 spans 13 residues. The CDR3: CASSRNTNEKLFF. The CDR3 nucleotides read TGTGCCAGTAGTAGAAACACTAATGAAAAACTGTTTTTT.

This clonotype occurred a few times. J is TRBJ2-5 and V is TRBV9; TRBD2 might be the D (6 bases). This CDR3 region has 15 residues. The germline gives CDR1 SGDLS, CDR2 YYNGEE. V lost 2 bases and J 4 bases, leaving 15 bases between the germline ends. CDR3 residues: CASSVGTTGGETQYF. The CDR3 DNA sequence: TGTGCCAGCAGCGTGGGGACCACCGGGGGAGAGACCCAGTACTTC. The full variable domain, rest sourced from reference TRBV9 and TRBJ2-5, is DSGVTQTPKHLITATGQRVTLRCSPRSGDLSVYWYQQSLDQGLQFLIQYYNGEERAKGNILERFSAQQFPDLHSELNLSSLELGDSALYFCASSVGTTGGETQYFGPGTRLLVL.

The chain employs TRBV28 and TRBJ2-7, with D possibly matching TRBD2 (6 bases). This CDR3 contains 13 residues. Germline CDR1 MDHEN, CDR2 SYDVKM. V dropped 7 bases and J dropped 3 bases, with 13 bases sitting between them. The CDR3, as DNA: TGTGCCAGCACCACGGGGGTGCTCTACGAGCAGTACTTC. It specifies CASTTGVLYEQYF.

Details on this clonotype: A much larger clone lies one base from this, so it may be a read error. The conserved final phenylalanine or tryptophan is absent from the CDR3, which likely points to a read error. The rearrangement uses TRBV6-2 or TRBV6-3 and TRBJ2-7; the D is unclear. CDR1 and CDR2 (germline): MNHEY, SVGEGT. CDR3 length equals 14 residues. Trimming shortened V by 0 bases and J by 4 bases, and 10 bases separated the two germline ends. CDR3 region: CASSYSMTSYEQYL. CDR3 DNA sequence: TGTGCCAGCAGTTACTCCATGACATCGTACGAGCAGTACCTC.

The chain recombines TRBV7-9 with TRBJ1-1, with D maybe TRBD1 (5 bases). The CDR3 consists of 15 residues. The ends were cut back, 5 bases at V and 4 bases at J, with 17 bases in the middle. Germline CDR1 SEHNR, CDR2 FQNEAQ (reference sequence). The CDR3 DNA reads as TGTGCCAGCAGCCCGCCGGGGGGGGGAGGCACTGAAGCTTTCTTT. It translates to CASSPPGGGGTEAFF.

This clonotype was seen only a few times. V is TRBV4-1 and J is TRBJ1-2; weak D call: TRBD1 (5 bases). V was pared by 0 bases and J by 8 bases, with 19 bases between. From germline, CDR1 is MGHRA and CDR2 YSYEKL. The CDR3 runs 16 residues. The CDR3 region has the DNA TGCGCCAGCAGCCAAGAGCGGGACCGCGAGTCGTCGGGCTACACCTTC. It is translated as CASSQERDRESSGYTF.

In its sample, this clonotype was seen many times. The chain employs TRBV7-9 and TRBJ2-5; 10 bases map to TRBD2. The V gene's germline CDR1 is SEHNR and CDR2 FQNEAQ (reference sequence). V dropped 5 bases and J dropped 5; count of bases not matched to a gene: 5. This CDR3 is built from 14 residues. Written as DNA, the CDR3 is TGTGCCAGCAGCATTAGCGGGGGGACGGAGACCCAGTACTTC. Its translation is CASSISGGTETQYF.

About this clonotype: This is likely an artifact of a read error, given a far larger clone one base away. The V and J genes are TRBV30 and TRBJ2-1; TRBD1 might be the D (5 bases). TRBJ2-5 matches the DNA end more closely, so the J call is doubtful. Germline CDR1 is GTSNPN and CDR2 is SVGIG (reference sequence). The CDR3 totals 12 residues. The CDR3 spells CAWGTDKETQYF. The DNA for the CDR3 is TGTGCCTGGGGTACGGACAAAGAGACCCAGTACTTC.

A word on this clonotype: This may come from a read error, since a much larger clone is one base off. The chain uses TRBV2 and TRBJ1-1; D not certain. The germline CDR1 and CDR2 sequences are SNHLY and FYNNEI. This CDR3 contains 15 residues. CDR3 DNA sequence: TGTGCCAGCAGCCGGTTCGAGAGTAGGAACACTGTAGCTTTCTTT. Translation: CASSRFESRNTVAFF.

This clonotype has ten or more counts. The V and J genes are TRBV11-2 and TRBJ2-1, with D uncertain. The germline V gene encodes CDR1 SGHAT and CDR2 FQNNGV. This CDR3 comprises 14 residues. The V end lost 7 bases, the J end lost 6 bases, and 16 bases lay between the germline ends. CDR3 nucleotide sequence: TGTGCCAGCATGGCAGCCACTCACTTCAATGAGCAGTTCTTC. Translated: CASMAATHFNEQFF.

This clonotype has at least ten counts. V and J are TRBV5-1 and TRBJ1-5; maybe TRBD1 (6 bases). The V gene lost 3 bases and the J gene lost 0 bases, with 7 bases spanning the gap. The CDR3 totals 14 residues. The germline gives CDR1 SGHRS, CDR2 YFSETQ. The CDR3 bases are TGCGCCAGCAGCTGGGACAATAGCAATCAGCCCCAGCATTTT. Encoded protein: CASSWDNSNQPQHF.